Each of the 30 T cell receptor beta chains below was sequenced from the same sample in a study of T cell repertoires in cytomegalovirus infection. MiXCR was run by TCRdb on the reads, yielding one entry per CDR3 protein. This sample has around 740,000 distinct CDR3 sequences; 35% to 45% occur once, and the top ten carry around 2.6%. Sequencing input: PBMCs. The receptors were sampled from a human donor in good health (CMV status not recorded). Some clones in this sample may be carry-over from other donors' samples.

The gene calls are TRBV29-1 and TRBJ2-2; D remains unclear. V was pared by 4 bases and J by 5 bases, with 11 bases between. The CDR3 is 13 residues long. The germline V gene encodes CDR1 SQVTM and CDR2 ANQGSEA. The DNA for the CDR3 is TGCAGCGTTGTGCCCGATCCAACCGGGGAGCTGTTTTTT. Protein: CSVVPDPTGELFF.

This clonotype has just a few counts. Here the CDR3 DNA reads TGCGCCAGCAGCGAGGGACTAGCGGGATCCACTGAGCAGTTCTTC. It yields the protein CASSEGLAGSTEQFF. The chain recombines TRBV5-1 with TRBJ2-1, with TRBD2 identical over 13 bases. Germline V gene sequence: CDR1 SGHRS, CDR2 YFSETQ. The CDR3 contains 15 residues. V shed 4 bases, J shed 9 bases, and the junction held 7 bases outside the gene matches.

This rearrangement joins TRBV6-5 to TRBJ1-1; D is unresolved. V shed 10 bases and J shed 5 bases, with 20 bases lying between them. CDR1 and CDR2 from the germline V gene are MNHEY and SVGAGI. CDR3 size: 14 residues. The CDR3 sequence is CAIQNTFGGTEAFF. The DNA of the CDR3 is TGTGCCATCCAAAATACCTTTGGAGGGACTGAAGCTTTCTTT.

V usage is TRBV28 and J usage is TRBJ2-2; 10 nucleotides align to TRBD2. Germline CDR1 MDHEN, CDR2 SYDVKM. The length of the CDR3 is 15 residues. The trim removed 3 bases at V and 9 bases at J, leaving 7 bases unmatched. The CDR3 loop reads CASSFGLAGDRELFF. The CDR3 nucleotides read TGTGCCAGCAGTTTTGGTCTAGCGGGAGATCGGGAGCTGTTTTTT.

The chain combines TRBV19 with TRBJ1-4, with unresolved D. Trimming removed 5 bases at V and 0 bases at J, with 16 bases between. Germline values: CDR1 LNHDA, CDR2 SQIVND (reference sequence). This CDR3 has 17 amino acids. The CDR3 here is CASSLRSGRATNEKLFF. CDR3 in DNA: TGTGCCAGTAGTCTCAGGAGTGGACGAGCAACTAATGAAAAACTGTTTTTT.

This rearrangement joins TRBV5-4 to TRBJ2-5, with TRBD1 as a possible D gene (6 bases). This CDR3 has 15 residues. Germline V CDR1 and CDR2: SGHNT, YYREEE (reference sequence). The V and J ends lost 0 bases and 3 bases respectively, with 12 bases between them. The CDR3 loop reads CASSLGQVGEETQYF. For the CDR3, the DNA is TGTGCCAGCAGCTTGGGACAGGTCGGTGAAGAGACCCAGTACTTC.

This clonotype was counted between two and nine times. The rearrangement uses TRBV6-1 and TRBJ1-2; 7 bases are shared with TRBD1. The length of the CDR3 is 14 residues. Germline V lookup: CDR1 MNHNS, CDR2 SASEGT. J lost 6 bases, V lost 5 bases, and 9 bases had no gene match. The CDR3 is CASSMERQGHGYTF. CDR3 sequence (DNA): TGTGCCAGCAGTATGGAGCGACAGGGCCATGGCTACACCTTC.

This clonotype was recorded a few times. The chain is built from TRBV7-8 and TRBJ1-5, with a tentative D call TRBD1 (6 bases). Germline V CDR1 and CDR2: SGHVS, FQNEAQ. This CDR3 region has 16 residues. With 5 bases removed from V and 8 bases from J, the gap between germline ends came to 22 bases. The CDR3, as DNA: TGTGCCAGCAGCCAGGGAATTACGGGGGCTAAGGAGCCCCAGCATTTT. It specifies CASSQGITGAKEPQHF.

The chain links TRBV7-2 to TRBJ2-7; perhaps TRBD2 as D (6 bases). CDR1 is SGHTA and CDR2 is FQGNSA in the germline V gene. V lost 4 bases, J lost 4 bases, and 14 bases lay in between. The CDR3 extends over 14 amino acids. The CDR3 nucleotides are TGTGCCAGCAGCTGGAGCGGAGGGGCATACGAGCAGTACTTC. This codes for CASSWSGGAYEQYF.

This clonotype was detected only a few times. This rearrangement joins TRBV4-2 to TRBJ2-1; D tentatively reads TRBD1 or TRBD2 (5 bases each). Trimming removed 0 bases from V and 0 bases from J, with 9 bases in between. This CDR3 is 16 amino acids long. Germline CDR1 and CDR2: LGHNA and YNFKEQ. CDR3 nucleotides: TGTGCCAGCAGCCAAGATGCAGGGAGCTCCTACAATGAGCAGTTCTTC. Translation: CASSQDAGSSYNEQFF.

This clonotype was found a few times. The chain is built from TRBV10-3 and TRBJ1-2; D is undetermined. Germline V gives CDR1 ENHRY, CDR2 SYGVKD. CDR3 length: 12 amino acids. Trimming pared 6 bases from V and 8 bases from J, leaving 13 bases between. CDR3 residues: CAIRGSAEGYTF. CDR3 sequence (DNA): TGTGCCATCAGGGGATCGGCGGAGGGCTACACCTTC.

The rearrangement joins TRBV6-6 to TRBJ1-1, with 7 bases fitting TRBD1. V shed 0 bases, J shed 6 bases, and the junction held 19 bases outside the gene matches. This CDR3 comprises 19 residues. The V gene's germline CDR1 is MNHNY and CDR2 SVGAGI (reference sequence). The CDR3 here is CASSYSITERQGKVSEAFF. DNA for the CDR3: TGTGCCAGCAGTTACTCCATTACCGAGCGACAGGGAAAGGTCTCTGAAGCTTTCTTT.

Worth noting for this clonotype: Its ends do not fully match the called genes, so a read error is possible. The CDR3 coding sequence is TGTGCCATCAGGGAGTCGGGCACCGGGGAGCTGTTTTTT. This gives the protein CAIRESGTGELFF. This chain joins TRBV10-3 and TRBJ2-2; D is undetermined. This CDR3 is built from 13 residues. The germline gives CDR1 ENHRY, CDR2 SYGVKD.

The chain carries TRBV28 and TRBJ1-1; a possible D gene is TRBD1 (5 bases). The CDR3 consists of 12 residues. Trimming removed 2 bases from V and 14 bases from J, with 15 bases in between. Germline V CDR1 and CDR2: MDHEN, SYDVKM. The CDR3 loop reads CASSLAVSGAFF. CDR3 nucleotide sequence: TGTGCCAGCAGTTTAGCAGTAAGTGGGGCGTTCTTT.

The table lists this clonotype with a few counts. The V gene is TRBV7-6, the J gene TRBJ1-5; 7 positions agree with TRBD1. CDR1 is SGHVS and CDR2 is FNYEAQ in the germline V gene. This CDR3 region has 16 residues. The V gene end was trimmed by 5 bases and the J gene end by 0 bases; junction bases not matched to a gene: 7. The CDR3 loop reads CASSTGPGGSNQPQHF. The CDR3 region has the DNA TGTGCCAGCAGCACTGGGCCAGGGGGTAGCAATCAGCCCCAGCATTTT. Filled out from reference TRBV7-6 and TRBJ1-5, the complete variable domain reads GAGVSQSPRYKVTKRGQDVALRCDPISGHVSLYWYRQALGQGPEFLTYFNYEAQQDKSGLPNDRFSAERPEGSISTLTIQRTEQRDSAMYRCASSTGPGGSNQPQHFGDGTRLSIL.

The count of this clonotype is one. The rearrangement uses TRBV12-3 or TRBV12-4 and TRBJ2-1, with D possibly matching TRBD2 (6 bases). This CDR3 contains 14 residues. Trimming removed 5 bases at V and 5 bases at J, with 13 bases between. The CDR3 here is CASSPGRSDNEQFF. In DNA, the CDR3 is TGTGCCAGCAGTCCTGGGAGGTCGGACAATGAGCAGTTCTTC.

This clonotype was seen more than once but under ten times. The V gene is TRBV19, the J gene TRBJ2-3; TRBD1 is a possible D gene (6 bases). This CDR3 is 11 amino acids long. Germline CDR1 is LNHDA and CDR2 is SQIVND (reference sequence). Trimming stripped 10 bases from V and 9 bases from J, with 14 bases between. The chain's CDR3 is CATSRGSTQYF. CDR3 in DNA: TGTGCCACCTCCAGGGGTTCCACGCAGTATTTT. Variable domain in full (rest from reference TRBV19 and TRBJ2-3): DGGITQSPKYLFRKEGQNVTLSCEQNLNHDAMYWYRQDPGQGLRLIYYSQIVNDFQKGDIAEGYSVSREKKESFPLTVTSAQKNPTAFYLCATSRGSTQYFGPGTRLTVL.

A few counts support this clonotype. This sequence joins TRBV7-2 and TRBJ2-5, with 7 bases identical to TRBD1. Looked up from germline, CDR1 is SGHTA and CDR2 is FQGNSA. This CDR3 spans 15 amino acids. Trimming removed 4 bases from V and 2 bases from J; junction bases left unmatched: 7. The DNA of the CDR3 is TGTGCCAGCAGCTACCCGGGACAGATTCAAGAGACCCAGTACTTC. Translating it yields CASSYPGQIQETQYF.

The V gene is TRBV15, the J gene TRBJ2-5; the D is unclear. The V gene lost 2 bases and the J gene lost 3 bases, with 7 bases spanning the gap. CDR1 is LNHNV and CDR2 is YYDKDF in the germline V gene (reference sequence). The CDR3 contains 13 residues. CDR3 in amino acids: CATSRRSEETQYF. The CDR3 coding sequence is TGTGCCACCAGCAGAAGATCGGAAGAGACCCAGTACTTC.

The V gene is TRBV20-1, the J gene TRBJ1-5; unclear D gene. The germline CDR1 and CDR2 sequences are DFQATT and SNEGSKA (reference sequence). The CDR3 has 14 residues. Trimming stripped 5 bases from V and 1 base from J, with 12 bases between. In DNA form, the CDR3 reads TGCAGTGCTCCCGCTAGGCAGAGCAATCAGCCCCAGCATTTT. This codes for CSAPARQSNQPQHF.

In its sample, this clonotype was seen a few times. The rearrangement joins TRBV12-3 or TRBV12-4 to TRBJ1-1; D unclear. Trimming removed 4 bases at V and 3 bases at J, with 9 bases between. The CDR3 loop spans 13 amino acids. CDR3 nucleotides: TGTGCCAGCAGTTCGCGGTCGGACACTGAAGCTTTCTTT. Translating gives CASSSRSDTEAFF.

V usage is TRBV9 and J usage is TRBJ2-1, with D maybe TRBD2 (5 bases). The CDR3 loop spans 16 amino acids. Deletions cut 0 bases from V and 2 bases from J, with 12 bases between. The germline gives CDR1 SGDLS, CDR2 YYNGEE. Here the CDR3 reads CASSVGRPGPYNEQFF. CDR3 sequence (DNA): TGTGCCAGCAGCGTAGGGAGGCCTGGGCCCTACAATGAGCAGTTCTTC.

For this clonotype: The junction and the germline gene differ at one end; a read error may be behind it. The gene calls are TRBV11-3 and TRBJ2-7; 11 bases agree with TRBD2. Germline lookup yields CDR1 SGHNT and CDR2 YENEEA. The CDR3 sequence is 18 residues long. Here the CDR3 reads CASSSTGLAEPYSYAQYF. In DNA, the CDR3 is TGTGCCAGCAGCAGCACGGGACTAGCGGAACCCTACTCCTACGCGCAGTACTTC.

About this clonotype: This sequence may be a read error, since a much larger clone differs from it by one base. The CDR3 is CASSLERAMNTEAFF. The CDR3, as DNA: TGTGCCAGCAGCTTAGAGAGAGCGATGAACACTGAAGCTTTCTTT. The chain has TRBV7-2 and TRBJ1-1; D remains ambiguous. Germline CDR1 reads SGHTA; CDR2 reads FQGNSA. This CDR3 is built from 15 residues. Trimming pared 1 base from V and 0 bases from J, leaving 9 bases between.

This clonotype showed up many times. The chain joins TRBV6-2 or TRBV6-3 to TRBJ2-7; 7 nucleotides line up with TRBD2. There are 15 residues in the CDR3. The ends lost 3 bases at V and 1 base at J; junction bases unmatched: 6. Germline V CDR1 and CDR2: MNHEY, SVGEGT. The CDR3 reads CASSYAGEGSYEQYF. The DNA for the CDR3 is TGTGCCAGCAGTTATGCGGGAGAAGGGTCCTACGAGCAGTACTTC.

This chain links TRBV6-8 with TRBJ1-3; D not certain. Germline assignment: CDR1 MNHGY and CDR2 SAAAGT. Trimming removed 6 bases at V and 2 bases at J, with 20 bases between. The CDR3 has 17 residues. CDR3 sequence: CASRNRAVGIPGNTIYF. CDR3 bases: TGTGCCAGCAGAAATCGGGCGGTGGGGATCCCTGGAAACACCATATATTTT.

A note on this clonotype: This clone may be a read error of a much larger clone one base away. V usage is TRBV6-8 and J usage is TRBJ2-3; the D gene is possibly TRBD2 (6 bases). Trimming cost V 6 bases and J 1 base, with 17 bases left between them. This CDR3 is 16 amino acids long. Germline CDR1 reads MNHGY; CDR2 reads SAAAGT. The DNA of the CDR3 is TGTGCCAGCAGCACTCGAGGCGGGATCGGCACAGATACGCAGTATTTT. Translating gives CASSTRGGIGTDTQYF.

This clonotype was detected only a few times. V gene TRBV7-9 combines with J gene TRBJ1-5; D is uncertain. The CDR3 extends over 12 amino acids. The germline V and J ends were trimmed by 5 bases and 7 bases, with 9 bases remaining between them. Germline-derived CDR1 and CDR2 are SEHNR and FQNEAQ (reference sequence). The CDR3 DNA is TGTGCCAGCAGCCCAGGAGAACAGCCCCAGCATTTT. Protein sequence: CASSPGEQPQHF.

This clonotype was recorded a few times. This rearrangement joins TRBV5-1 to TRBJ2-1; 13 positions agree with TRBD2. Germline loops: CDR1 SGHRS, CDR2 YFSETQ. There are 15 residues in the CDR3. V was pared by 5 bases and J by 8 bases, with 7 bases of the junction left unmatched. CDR3 bases: TGCGCCAGCAGGGAACTAGCGGGGGGGCAGCATGAGCAGTTCTTC. Its translation is CASRELAGGQHEQFF. Using reference TRBV5-1 and TRBJ2-1 for the parts outside the CDR3, the full variable domain is KAGVTQTPRYLIKTRGQQVTLSCSPISGHRSVSWYQQTPGQGLQFLFEYFSETQRNKGNFPGRFSGRQFSNSRSEMNVSTLELGDSALYLCASRELAGGQHEQFFGPGTRLTVL.

This chain links TRBV6-6 with TRBJ2-2; TRBD1 matches at 7 bases. Germline assignment: CDR1 MNHNY and CDR2 SVGAGI (reference sequence). The trim removed 5 bases at V and 3 bases at J, leaving 9 bases unmatched. The CDR3 has 16 residues. CDR3: CASSPFPGQYTGELFF. The CDR3, as DNA: TGTGCCAGCAGTCCATTTCCGGGACAGTACACCGGGGAGCTGTTTTTT.